Below, 2 T cell receptor beta chains from the same sample are listed, as sequenced in a study of T-cell memory formation after mild COVID-19. One entry per CDR3 protein, called by TCRdb with MiXCR from the 5' RACE reads. The sample lists over 400,000 distinct CDR3 sequences, about 25% occurring once. The sequencing sample was made of PBMCs or a T cell subset sorted from them (not recorded which). The receptor source for this set is an adult woman who had mild COVID-19 (a few samples of this study predate the infection). Cell type and time point are not known.

This clonotype was detected ten times or more. The chain carries TRBV5-1 and TRBJ1-1, with D uncertain. Germline assignment: CDR1 SGHRS and CDR2 YFSETQ. CDR3 length: 13 residues. V dropped 5 bases and J dropped 5 bases, with 13 bases sitting between them. CDR3 DNA: TGCGCCAGCAGTAACGGGTTTGGTACTGAAGCTTTCTTT. Amino acids: CASSNGFGTEAFF.

This clonotype was counted at least ten times. The chain links TRBV15 to TRBJ2-1; D not certain. The V gene's germline CDR1 is LNHNV and CDR2 YYDKDF (reference sequence). CDR3 size: 13 residues. V shed 4 bases and J shed 5 bases, with 9 bases lying between them. The CDR3 reads CATSKAAHNEQFF. The CDR3 nucleotides are TGTGCCACCAGCAAGGCAGCCCACAATGAGCAGTTCTTC. The whole variable domain, remainder taken from reference TRBV15 and TRBJ2-1, is DAMVIQNPRYQVTQFGKPVTLSCSQTLNHNVMYWYQQKSSQAPKLLFHYYDKDFNNEADTPDNFQSRRPNTSFCFLDIRSPGLGDTAMYLCATSKAAHNEQFFGPGTRLTVL.